These 14 T cell receptor beta chains share one sample of origin, sequenced in a study of shared clonotypes between healthy human individuals. Naive CD8 cells, CD45RO-negative and positively selected for CCR7, excluded terminally differentiated effector memory CD45RA+ cells. Method: immunoSEQ multiplex PCR; TCRdb's copy keeps in-frame clones and lacks some. The table lists about 1,800,000 clones, about 95% of them singletons. The sample comprised naive CD8+ T cells sorted from blood. The receptors originated from a man aged 18 to 30 in good health.

About this clone: This sample includes further DNA sequences coding for the same CDR3. V gene TRBV7-9 combines with J gene TRBJ2-5; D might be TRBD2 (5 bases). Per germline, CDR1 SEHNR and CDR2 FQNEAQ (reference sequence). Trimming shortened V by 0 bases and J by 1 base, and 9 bases separated the two germline ends. CDR3 size: 15 residues. CDR3 in DNA: TGTGCCAGCAGCTTAGCGACGGGGTCCCAAGAGACCCAGTACTTC. Protein sequence: CASSLATGSQETQYF.

The rearrangement joins TRBV2 to TRBJ2-1; D might be TRBD1 (5 bases). CDR1 and CDR2 (germline): SNHLY, FYNNEI. The CDR3 length is 15 residues. The V end was cut by 7 bases, the J end by 3 bases, with 16 bases between. The CDR3 sequence is CASTEGQGSYNEQFF. The DNA of the CDR3 is TGTGCCAGCACCGAAGGGCAGGGAAGCTACAATGAGCAGTTCTTC.

This chain joins TRBV30 and TRBJ2-7; D not resolved. Germline values: CDR1 GTSNPN, CDR2 SVGIG (reference sequence). V was trimmed by 0 bases and J by 7 bases, leaving 10 bases between them. The length of the CDR3 is 12 residues. The CDR3, as DNA: TGTGCCTGGAGTGTCGATCTAGGGGAGCAGTACTTC. Translating it yields CAWSVDLGEQYF. The whole variable domain, remainder taken from reference TRBV30 and TRBJ2-7, is SQTIHQWPATLVQPVGSPLSLECTVEGTSNPNLYWYRQAAGRGLQLLFYSVGIGQISSEVPQNLSASRPQDRQFILSSKKLLLSDSGFYLCAWSVDLGEQYFGPGTRLTVT.

The gene calls are TRBV4-2 and TRBJ1-1; D is possibly TRBD1 (5 bases). Looked up from germline, CDR1 is LGHNA and CDR2 is YNFKEQ. V shed 3 bases and J shed 7 bases, with 12 bases lying between them. The CDR3 runs 13 residues. The CDR3 loop reads CASSHDREFEAFF. DNA of the CDR3: TGTGCCAGCAGCCACGACAGAGAATTTGAAGCTTTCTTT.

The rearrangement uses TRBV27 and TRBJ2-1, with D tentatively TRBD2 (6 bases). CDR1 is MNHEY and CDR2 is SMNVEV in the germline V gene (reference sequence). This CDR3 has 16 amino acids. V lost 0 bases to trimming and J lost 1 base, with 10 bases between them. CDR3 amino acids: CASSLSWGVSYNEQFF. CDR3 DNA sequence: TGTGCCAGCAGTTTATCCTGGGGGGTTTCCTACAATGAGCAGTTCTTC.

The chain combines TRBV20-1 with TRBJ2-2; D gene ambiguous. The CDR3 runs 11 residues. The germline V gene has CDR1 DFQATT and CDR2 SNEGSKA (reference sequence). Trimming cost V 6 bases and J 5 bases, with 7 bases left between them. The CDR3 reads CSAGFTGELFF. The CDR3 DNA follows: TGCAGTGCCGGGTTTACCGGGGAGCTGTTTTTT.

The rearrangement joins TRBV28 to TRBJ1-6; weak D call: TRBD1 (5 bases). The CDR3 loop spans 17 amino acids. Germline CDR1 and CDR2: MDHEN and SYDVKM. V was shortened by 3 bases and J by 5 bases, with 17 bases between the two germline ends. In nucleotides, the CDR3 is TGTGCCAGCAGTTTTATTGGGGGGGATGAGGATAATTCACCCCTCCACTTT. Translating gives CASSFIGGDEDNSPLHF.

The chain is built from TRBV5-6 and TRBJ2-5; D is perhaps TRBD1 (5 bases). This CDR3 contains 14 residues. Deletions cut 1 base from V and 5 bases from J, with 12 bases between. Germline-derived CDR1 and CDR2 are SGHDT and YYEEEE. CDR3 in amino acids: CASSLLTVGETQYF. The CDR3 bases are TGTGCCAGCAGCTTGTTGACAGTCGGGGAGACCCAGTACTTC.

The chain carries TRBV4-1 and TRBJ1-6; D is ambiguous. This CDR3 contains 14 residues. With 3 bases removed from V and 6 bases from J, the gap between germline ends came to 9 bases. Germline loops: CDR1 MGHRA, CDR2 YSYEKL. The chain's CDR3 is CASSQSSFNSPLHF. The CDR3 DNA follows: TGCGCCAGCAGCCAGAGTAGCTTTAATTCACCCCTCCACTTT.

The chain is built from TRBV7-6 and TRBJ2-3; TRBD2 aligns across 11 bases. Looked up from germline, CDR1 is SGHVS and CDR2 is FNYEAQ. The CDR3 spans 17 residues. With V trimmed by 1 base and J by 0 bases, 3 bases remained unmatched. The CDR3 spells CASSLGASGGSTDTQYF. The CDR3 DNA reads as TGTGCCAGCAGCTTAGGTGCTAGCGGGGGGAGCACAGATACGCAGTATTTT.

The chain is built from TRBV4-1 and TRBJ2-1, with D perhaps being TRBD1 or TRBD2 (6 bases each). Trimming shortened V by 0 bases and J by 5 bases, and 17 bases separated the two germline ends. The CDR3 spans 17 residues. Germline V gives CDR1 MGHRA, CDR2 YSYEKL. The CDR3 reads CASSQDGPGAVNNEQFF. DNA for the CDR3: TGCGCCAGCAGCCAAGATGGCCCGGGGGCGGTGAACAATGAGCAGTTCTTC.

The CDR3 protein is CASSLWTGGRSNEKLFF. For the CDR3, the DNA is TGTGCCAGCAGTTTATGGACAGGGGGCCGGTCTAATGAAAAACTGTTTTTT. The rearrangement uses TRBV28 and TRBJ1-4, with 10 bases identical to TRBD1. J lost 3 bases, V lost 0 bases, and 4 bases had no gene match. CDR1 and CDR2 (germline): MDHEN, SYDVKM. This CDR3 is 17 amino acids long.

This chain uses TRBV28 with TRBJ1-5, with D maybe TRBD1 (5 bases). The CDR3 is 16 residues long. V lost 4 bases, J lost 4 bases, and 17 bases lay in between. Looked up from germline, CDR1 is MDHEN and CDR2 is SYDVKM. CDR3 sequence reads: CASSSWRGTLNQPQHF. In DNA, the CDR3 is TGTGCCAGCAGTTCGTGGAGGGGTACCCTAAATCAGCCCCAGCATTTT.

This sequence joins TRBV5-6 and TRBJ1-1, with TRBD1 matching over 9 bases. The CDR3 totals 14 residues. J lost 11 bases, V lost 4 bases, and 12 bases had no gene match. Germline V gene data show CDR1 as SGHDT and CDR2 as YYEEEE. This CDR3 is CASSLMTGGIGAFF. DNA for the CDR3: TGTGCCAGCAGCCTGATGACAGGGGGGATCGGGGCTTTCTTT.